This passage covers 2 T cell receptor beta chains from one sample sequenced in a study of blood T cell repertoires in COVID-19 (TCRdb year 2020). The library came from the immunoSEQ multiplex PCR assay. Entries here come from immuneACCESS through TCRdb and include only in-frame sequences with V and J called. Some clones fail to appear in such tables; in the studies checked, an unresolved V gene covers under half of the shortfall, and the cause of the remainder is unknown. The sample contains approximately 250,000 clones, roughly four fifths of them found a single time. The ten largest clones take up approximately 15% of the sample. Sequencing was performed on PBMCs or T cells enriched from blood (not recorded which). All receptors derive from a middle-aged man who had recovered from COVID-19.

The chain has TRBV28 and TRBJ1-2; maybe TRBD1 (5 bases). Germline V gene data show CDR1 as MDHEN and CDR2 as SYDVKM. Trimming cost V 6 bases and J 4 bases, with 15 bases left between them. The CDR3 sequence is 14 residues long. The CDR3 DNA is TGTGCCAGCAGCTCGGGCGCGGGGGTCTATGGCTACACCTTC. Its translation: CASSSGAGVYGYTF.

This clone occurred a few times. The genes are TRBV18 and TRBJ1-1, with a weak D call TRBD1 (5 bases). Germline V gene data show CDR1 as KGHSH and CDR2 as LQKENI. V lost 3 bases to trimming and J lost 4 bases, with 18 bases between them. The CDR3 has 16 amino acids. CDR3 bases: TGTGCCAGCTCACCCGGGGGGGGAAGGGCGGTCACTGAAGCTTTCTTT. Translation: CASSPGGGRAVTEAFF.